This T cell receptor beta chain originates from a study of cytomegalovirus exposure and HLA in healthy donors. For the study at large: Earlier findings included 90 million to 120 million unique TCR beta sequences obtained from about 179 million T cells.

Primers for the PCR totalled 60 Vbeta and 13 Jbeta. Data came from immunoSEQ multiplex PCR; TCRdb stores just in-frame clones and leaves some out. The table lists 140,000 to 150,000 clones, roughly two thirds of them singletons, with 1.8% in the top ten. Concerning this clone itself: The antigen is undetermined.

Findings and limits, study-wide: In vitro work confirmed that three CMV-associated chains recognize CMV antigens. Fewer N-insertions than the approximately 700-donor mean were reportedly shown by an Asian-associated ancestry cluster in a later analysis.

The CDR3 length is 14 residues. From germline, CDR1 is LNHNV and CDR2 YYDKDF (reference sequence). V was pared by 3 bases and J by 3 bases, with 12 bases between. The clonotype was recovered from a male donor in good health and CMV-seronegative. The rearrangement joins TRBV15 to TRBJ2-7; TRBD1 might be the D (5 bases). Input material: PBMCs. The CDR3 region has the DNA TGTGCCACCAGCAGGCCTGGGGCTGGCTACGAGCAGTACTTC. Residues: CATSRPGAGYEQYF.